Below are 30 T cell receptor beta chains sequenced from a single sample in a study of response to subunit inactivated influenza vaccine. MiXCR, applied by TCRdb to the RT-PCR reads, yields one record per CDR3 protein. Altogether 650,000 to 800,000 distinct CDR3 sequences are present, 15% to 20% being singletons, with the ten largest covering roughly a tenth. The sequences come from PBMCs from blood, collected 5 days after vaccination. These receptors were taken from a man aged 45 to 65 who received an inactivated influenza vaccine.

This clonotype has a handful of counts. Here the CDR3 DNA reads TGTGCCAGCAGCTTGGGTTCTGGAAGGTTCAACTATGGCTACACCTTC. This translates into CASSLGSGRFNYGYTF. V and J are TRBV5-4 and TRBJ1-2; D is uncertain. From germline, CDR1 is SGHNT and CDR2 YYREEE (reference sequence). V lost 0 bases and J lost 2, with 14 bases in between. The CDR3 is 16 amino acids.

This clonotype was detected ten times or more. The chain has TRBV3-1 and TRBJ1-5, with TRBD1 matching over 10 bases. The junction had 6 bases not matched to a gene; V was cut back by 4 bases and J by 6 bases. From germline, CDR1 is LGHDT and CDR2 YNNKEL (reference sequence). This CDR3 is built from 15 residues. CDR3 in DNA: TGTGCCAGCAGCCTATTCCGGGACAGGGGTCAGCCCCAGCATTTT. Translated, it gives CASSLFRDRGQPQHF.

This clonotype was picked up a small number of times. For the CDR3, the DNA is TGCAGTGCTAGGCTAACAGGGGGAAGCTACGAGCAGTACTTC. It is translated as CSARLTGGSYEQYF. The V call is TRBV20-1, the J call TRBJ2-7; 8 positions agree with TRBD1. CDR3 size: 14 residues. Germline V lookup: CDR1 DFQATT, CDR2 SNEGSKA (reference sequence). Germline trimming cut 3 bases from V and 3 bases from J; bases unmatched to any gene: 7.

The chain recombines TRBV12-3 or TRBV12-4 with TRBJ1-5; D is uncertain. Trimming took off 3 bases at V and 0 bases at J, with 6 bases between the two ends. The CDR3 is made up of 14 amino acids. CDR3 sequence: CASSFGPSNQPQHF. For the CDR3, the DNA is TGTGCCAGCAGTTTTGGACCTAGCAATCAGCCCCAGCATTTT.

This chain connects TRBV4-1 to TRBJ1-3; D call uncertain. V lost 1 base to trimming and J lost 0 bases, with 10 bases between them. The CDR3 extends over 16 amino acids. Germline V gene data show CDR1 as MGHRA and CDR2 as YSYEKL. The CDR3 nucleotides are TGCGCCAGCAGCCAAGCAGGTGGGAACTCTGGAAACACCATATATTTT. It encodes CASSQAGGNSGNTIYF.

V is TRBV3-1 and J is TRBJ1-6; 7 bases align to TRBD1. V was pared by 5 bases and J by 15 bases, with 13 bases of the junction left unmatched. The CDR3 spans 14 residues. Germline-derived CDR1 and CDR2 are LGHDT and YNNKEL (reference sequence). CDR3 amino acids: CASSSGTVLDLLHF. The CDR3 DNA follows: TGTGCCAGCAGCTCCGGGACAGTGCTCGATCTCCTCCACTTT. Filled out from reference TRBV3-1 and TRBJ1-6, the complete variable domain reads DTAVSQTPKYLVTQMGNDKSIKCEQNLGHDTMYWYKQDSKKFLKIMFSYNNKELIINETVPNRFSPKSPDKAHLNLHINSLELGDSAVYFCASSSGTVLDLLHFGNGTRLTVT.

The chain recombines TRBV12-3 or TRBV12-4 with TRBJ1-1; 10 bases are a match to TRBD1. Trimming removed 6 bases from V and 7 bases from J; junction bases left unmatched: 2. The CDR3 loop spans 12 amino acids. The CDR3 coding sequence is TGTGCCAGCAGCCGGACAGGGGGTGAAGCTTTCTTT. It codes for CASSRTGGEAFF.

The V call is TRBV11-2, the J call TRBJ2-1, with a possible D match to TRBD2 (7 bases). Germline V gene data show CDR1 as SGHAT and CDR2 as FQNNGV. The V end was cut by 0 bases, the J end by 9 bases, with 9 bases between. The CDR3 runs 13 residues. CDR3 nucleotide sequence: TGTGCCAGCAGCTTAGAGGGGGGGGCTGAGCAGTTCTTC. This encodes CASSLEGGAEQFF.

The chain employs TRBV14 and TRBJ2-7; TRBD1 matches at 9 bases. The V gene's germline CDR1 is SGHDN and CDR2 FVKESK. V lost 4 bases to trimming and J lost 3 bases; unmatched junction nucleotides: 7. This CDR3 is built from 15 residues. The CDR3 region is CASSRPGTGRYEQYF. In DNA, the CDR3 is TGTGCCAGCAGCCGTCCCGGGACAGGGCGCTACGAGCAGTACTTC.

This clonotype appeared a few times. The chain links TRBV20-1 to TRBJ2-7, with D unresolved. CDR3 length equals 15 residues. The germline V and J ends were trimmed by 4 bases and 2 bases, with 18 bases remaining between them. Per the germline V gene, CDR1 is DFQATT and CDR2 is SNEGSKA (reference sequence). The chain's CDR3 is CSANPNFGRTYEQYF. In DNA, the CDR3 is TGCAGTGCTAACCCAAATTTTGGCAGAACCTACGAGCAGTACTTC.

V usage is TRBV7-9 and J usage is TRBJ1-2; no clear D gene. This CDR3 has 14 amino acids. Trimming stripped 2 bases from V and 4 bases from J, with 11 bases between. From germline, CDR1 is SEHNR and CDR2 FQNEAQ (reference sequence). Here the CDR3 reads CASSLSTVRYGYTF. The CDR3 DNA reads TGTGCCAGCAGCTTAAGTACGGTTCGCTATGGCTACACCTTC.

This chain uses TRBV4-2 with TRBJ2-7, with a tentative D call TRBD2 (5 bases). Germline CDR1 is LGHNA and CDR2 is YNFKEQ. The ends were cut back, 5 bases at V and 5 bases at J, with 16 bases in the middle. This CDR3 has 14 residues. The CDR3 is CASSAPGRVDEQYF. The CDR3 bases are TGTGCCAGCAGCGCCCCTGGGAGAGTCGACGAGCAGTACTTC.

The chain recombines TRBV21-1 with TRBJ2-3. TRBV21-1 constitutes a pseudogene. This CDR3 has 13 residues. The CDR3 protein is CASSTGYGDTQYF. The CDR3 nucleotides are TGTGCCAGCAGCACAGGGTATGGCGATACGCAGTATTTT.

CDR3 residues: CASSSALRTARETQYF. DNA of the CDR3: TGTGCCAGCAGTTCCGCTCTTAGGACTGCACGAGAGACCCAGTACTTC. The genes are TRBV6-5 and TRBJ2-5; D is perhaps TRBD2 (5 bases). This CDR3 has 16 amino acids. V dropped 4 bases and J dropped 4 bases, with 19 bases sitting between them. Germline CDR1 is MNHEY and CDR2 is SVGAGI.

In this sample, this clonotype turned up a few times. V usage is TRBV6-5 and J usage is TRBJ1-4; D is perhaps TRBD1 (5 bases). V lost 0 bases to trimming and J lost 7 bases, with 12 bases between them. CDR1 is MNHEY, CDR2 SVGAGI, per germline. The CDR3 is made up of 15 amino acids. The CDR3 loop reads CASSYSGDRTEKLFF. CDR3 sequence (DNA): TGTGCCAGCAGTTACTCAGGAGACAGAACTGAAAAACTGTTTTTT.

This clonotype was observed a few times. The CDR3 protein is CASSRPRDVLTMQQFF. CDR3 sequence (DNA): TGTGCCAGCAGCCGCCCCCGAGACGTACTTACAATGCAGCAGTTCTTC. The genes are TRBV7-9 and TRBJ2-1; D unclear. The germline gives CDR1 SEHNR, CDR2 FQNEAQ (reference sequence). This CDR3 has 16 amino acids. V was pared by 5 bases and J by 11 bases, with 25 bases between.

The V call is TRBV5-1, the J call TRBJ2-6, with TRBD2 as a possible D gene (5 bases). Deletions cut 0 bases from V and 1 base from J, with 14 bases between. The CDR3 length is 18 residues. The germline V gene encodes CDR1 SGHRS and CDR2 YFSETQ. The CDR3 here is CASSLVGRGTSGANVLTF. The DNA of the CDR3 is TGCGCCAGCAGCTTGGTTGGCCGGGGAACGTCTGGGGCCAACGTCCTGACTTTC. The variable domain in full, completed from reference TRBV5-1 and TRBJ2-6, reads KAGVTQTPRYLIKTRGQQVTLSCSPISGHRSVSWYQQTPGQGLQFLFEYFSETQRNKGNFPGRFSGRQFSNSRSEMNVSTLELGDSALYLCASSLVGRGTSGANVLTFGAGSRLTVL.

This clonotype was counted only a few times. CDR3 amino acids: CASSTMSSGQETQYF. In nucleotides, the CDR3 is TGCGCCAGCAGCACCATGTCTAGCGGACAAGAGACCCAGTACTTC. The V call is TRBV5-1, the J call TRBJ2-5; 7 bases are shared with TRBD2. The germline CDR1 and CDR2 sequences are SGHRS and YFSETQ. V lost 4 bases and J lost 2; bases outside the gene matches: 8. The CDR3 has 15 residues.

This clonotype was seen only a few times. The rearrangement uses TRBV15 and TRBJ1-6; 7 nucleotides align to TRBD1. Germline assignment: CDR1 LNHNV and CDR2 YYDKDF (reference sequence). The CDR3 contains 15 residues. J lost 7 bases, V lost 4 bases, and 7 bases had no gene match. The CDR3 DNA reads as TGTGCCACCAGCACCAGCAAACAGGGGAATTCACCCCTCCACTTT. It codes for CATSTSKQGNSPLHF.

The CDR3, as DNA: TGTGCCAGCAGTTTATCCCCAGGCACCCATGAGCAGTTCTTC. Translating it yields CASSLSPGTHEQFF. The rearrangement links TRBV28 to TRBJ2-1, with D hard to call. The CDR3 is 14 amino acids. The germline gives CDR1 MDHEN, CDR2 SYDVKM. Trimming cost V 1 base and J 8 bases, with 12 bases left between them.

This clonotype was observed a handful of times. The CDR3 sequence is CSARDRRSTFF. The DNA for the CDR3 is TGCAGTGCTAGGGACAGGCGGTCGACGTTCTTC. The J gene is TRBJ2-1, the V gene TRBV20-1, with TRBD1 matching 7 bases. The J segment lost 15 bases and the V segment lost 3 bases, leaving 8 bases of the junction unmatched. Germline V gene data show CDR1 as DFQATT and CDR2 as SNEGSKA (reference sequence). The CDR3 is 11 residues long.

The V and J genes are TRBV6-2 or TRBV6-3 and TRBJ1-2; 9 bases are a match to TRBD1. With V trimmed by 5 bases and J by 6 bases, 16 bases remained unmatched. Germline values: CDR1 MNHEY, CDR2 SVGEGT. This CDR3 comprises 17 residues. CDR3: CASSGNPGQGKGHGYTF. CDR3 coding DNA: TGTGCCAGCAGTGGCAACCCGGGACAGGGAAAGGGCCATGGCTACACCTTC.

This clonotype was seen a single time. The rearrangement uses TRBV12-3 or TRBV12-4 and TRBJ2-7; tentative D call: TRBD1 (6 bases). The CDR3 consists of 15 residues. The V and J ends lost 5 bases and 2 bases respectively, with 16 bases between them. This CDR3 is CASSNDGTFPYEQYF. Written as DNA, the CDR3 is TGTGCCAGCAGTAACGATGGGACATTCCCCTACGAGCAGTACTTC.

This clonotype was counted at least ten times. The chain has TRBV20-1 and TRBJ2-7; 10 nucleotides match TRBD2. CDR3 length: 15 residues. Per the germline V gene, CDR1 is DFQATT and CDR2 is SNEGSKA (reference sequence). Trimming at V came to 1 base and at J to 6 bases, leaving 9 bases not matched to a gene. CDR3 DNA sequence: TGCAGTGCTAGAGCTGCGAGCGGGAGGGATCGCGAGCAGTACTTC. Protein product: CSARAASGRDREQYF.

This clonotype showed up many times. The CDR3 is CASRPHPSTDTQYF. Here the CDR3 DNA reads TGCGCCAGCAGACCTCACCCTAGCACAGATACGCAGTATTTT. V and J are TRBV5-1 and TRBJ2-3, with D uncertain. Germline assignment: CDR1 SGHRS and CDR2 YFSETQ. V was cut by 5 bases and J by 0 bases, with 10 bases left in between. This CDR3 contains 14 residues.

V usage is TRBV4-3 and J usage is TRBJ2-1; D is undetermined. This CDR3 spans 13 amino acids. CDR1 and CDR2 from the germline V gene are LGHNA and YSLEER. V was cut by 0 bases and J by 4 bases, with 4 bases left in between. The CDR3 sequence is CASSQERYNEQFF. CDR3 bases: TGCGCCAGCAGCCAAGAGAGGTACAATGAGCAGTTCTTC.

CDR3: CSVGFGQTYEQYF. In nucleotides, the CDR3 is TGCAGCGTGGGGTTCGGCCAAACCTACGAGCAGTACTTC. The V call is TRBV29-1, the J call TRBJ2-7; no firm D call. Germline V gives CDR1 SQVTM, CDR2 ANQGSEA. The CDR3 is 13 amino acids. The germline V and J ends were trimmed by 6 bases and 2 bases, with 14 bases remaining between them.

This clonotype was observed many times. The chain is built from TRBV11-2 and TRBJ1-1; D unresolved. The CDR3 has 15 residues. Trimming pared 3 bases from V and 3 bases from J, leaving 14 bases between. Germline V lookup: CDR1 SGHAT, CDR2 FQNNGV. CDR3 amino acids: CASSFGRLSDTEAFF. CDR3 DNA: TGTGCCAGCAGCTTCGGCAGGTTAAGTGACACTGAAGCTTTCTTT.

This clonotype was counted between two and nine times. This chain links TRBV6-4 with TRBJ2-1; 8 nucleotides match TRBD1. After removal of 6 bases from V and 7 bases from J, the junction contained 11 bases not matched to a gene. The germline V gene encodes CDR1 MRHNA and CDR2 SNTAGT. The CDR3 consists of 15 residues. CDR3 DNA: TGTGCCAGCAGACTCTGGCAGGGGGCAGGGAATGAGCAGTTCTTC. Its protein is CASRLWQGAGNEQFF.

The J gene is TRBJ2-3, the V gene TRBV5-4; 12 positions agree with TRBD2. The CDR3 is 16 amino acids. J gave up 5 bases and V 3 bases, and 7 bases lay outside the gene matches. Germline CDR1 reads SGHNT; CDR2 reads YYREEE (reference sequence). The CDR3 is CASSSLAGGGGDTQYF. The CDR3 DNA is TGTGCCAGCAGCTCTCTAGCGGGAGGGGGGGGAGATACGCAGTATTTT.